Listed here are 22 T cell receptor beta chains from one sample, sequenced in a study of T cells after yellow fever vaccination. TCRdb analysed the 5' RACE reads with MiXCR anew, one entry per CDR3 protein. The table shows approximately 300,000 distinct CDR3 sequences, with about 6.6% occurring only once. The sample here was PBMCs, taken about 41 days after the first yellow fever vaccination. These receptors came from a man aged 18 to 29 who received the YFV17D yellow fever vaccine.

This clonotype was picked up a small number of times. CDR3 residues: CASSPYGGTRYEQYF. The CDR3 DNA sequence: TGTGCCAGCAGCCCATATGGGGGGACCCGCTACGAGCAGTACTTC. The chain links TRBV4-2 to TRBJ2-7; D might be TRBD2 (6 bases). In germline, CDR1 is LGHNA, CDR2 YNFKEQ. V lost 4 bases, J lost 3 bases, and 16 bases lay in between. The CDR3 totals 15 residues.

This clonotype was detected a few times. The chain is built from TRBV7-2 and TRBJ2-3, with 11 bases identical to TRBD1. Germline-derived CDR1 and CDR2 are SGHTA and FQGNSA. J lost 8 bases, V lost 4 bases, and 8 bases had no gene match. The CDR3 runs 15 residues. The CDR3 region has the DNA TGTGCCAGCAGCTGGGGGACAGGGACAGGGGGTACGCAGTATTTT. Translating it yields CASSWGTGTGGTQYF. The full variable domain, its missing parts supplied by reference TRBV7-2 and TRBJ2-3, is GAGVSQSPSNKVTEKGKDVELRCDPISGHTALYWYRQSLGQGLEFLIYFQGNSAPDKSGLPSDRFSAERTGGSVSTLTIQRTQQEDSAVYLCASSWGTGTGGTQYFGPGTRLTVL.

This clonotype was found a few times. The chain recombines TRBV5-1 with TRBJ2-5; 7 bases are a match to TRBD2. The CDR3 contains 14 residues. Germline CDR1 SGHRS, CDR2 YFSETQ. The V and J ends lost 5 bases and 1 base, in that order; junction bases with no gene match: 5. The DNA of the CDR3 is TGCGCCAGCAGGGCGGGAGTTCTCCAAGAGACCCAGTACTTC. This sequence encodes CASRAGVLQETQYF.

The chain joins TRBV5-1 to TRBJ2-3, with no clear D. This CDR3 is 16 amino acids long. The germline V gene encodes CDR1 SGHRS and CDR2 YFSETQ. Trimming took 9 bases from V and 9 from J, leaving 29 bases between them. CDR3 loop: CATRPQTPYSTGTQYF. The DNA for the CDR3 is TGCGCCACCCGCCCCCAAACCCCATACTCAACCGGCACGCAGTATTTT.

This clonotype was observed at least ten times. The V and J genes are TRBV5-1 and TRBJ1-2, with unresolved D. This CDR3 is built from 14 residues. Trimming left V 3 bases short and J 0 bases short, with 9 bases between. CDR1 and CDR2 (germline): SGHRS, YFSETQ. In DNA form, the CDR3 reads TGCGCCAGCAGCTCCGATGGCGCTAACTATGGCTACACCTTC. Translating gives CASSSDGANYGYTF.

The chain uses TRBV12-3 or TRBV12-4 and TRBJ1-2; tentatively, D is TRBD1 (6 bases). Trimming took 10 bases from V and 13 from J, leaving 28 bases between them. CDR3 size: 14 residues. The CDR3 here is CATLLVGGHSISTF. The CDR3 bases are TGTGCCACCCTATTAGTGGGGGGCCACAGTATTAGCACCTTC.

V and J are TRBV20-1 and TRBJ2-3; weak D call: TRBD1 (6 bases). Germline CDR1 DFQATT, CDR2 SNEGSKA (reference sequence). CDR3 length equals 14 residues. Trimming stripped 3 bases from V and 0 bases from J, with 10 bases between. The CDR3 here is CSASWTDSTDTQYF. The CDR3 DNA reads TGCAGTGCTAGCTGGACAGACAGCACAGATACGCAGTATTTT.

This clonotype was counted ten times or more. The chain has TRBV6-5 and TRBJ1-2; 10 positions match TRBD1. J was trimmed by 4 bases and V by 11 bases; bases with no gene match: 1. The length of the CDR3 is 11 residues. CDR1 is MNHEY, CDR2 SVGAGI, per germline. CDR3 residues: CAGTGVYGYTF. CDR3 sequence (DNA): TGTGCCGGGACAGGGGTCTATGGCTACACCTTC.

The J gene is TRBJ2-7, the V gene TRBV11-2; D possibly corresponds to TRBD2 (7 bases). Deletions cut 1 base from V and 6 bases from J, with 25 bases between. The CDR3 extends over 18 amino acids. The germline V gene encodes CDR1 SGHAT and CDR2 FQNNGV. CDR3 residues: CASSLVVGGATFGAEQYV. In DNA form, the CDR3 reads TGTGCCAGCAGCTTAGTCGTGGGGGGGGCTACCTTCGGAGCCGAGCAGTACGTC.

The chain uses TRBV4-2 and TRBJ2-1; D gene ambiguous. Looked up from germline, CDR1 is LGHNA and CDR2 is YNFKEQ. This CDR3 region has 15 residues. The V end lost 0 bases, the J end lost 0 bases, and 6 bases lay between the germline ends. The CDR3: CASSQEGSSYNEQFF. The CDR3 region has the DNA TGTGCCAGCAGCCAAGAGGGCTCCTCCTACAATGAGCAGTTCTTC.

Only a few counts were recorded for this clonotype. The chain joins TRBV5-1 to TRBJ2-1; D might be TRBD2 (5 bases). The germline V and J ends were trimmed by 5 bases and 12 bases, with 15 bases remaining between them. From germline, CDR1 is SGHRS and CDR2 YFSETQ. This CDR3 has 12 amino acids. CDR3 amino acids: CASRSDQGRQFF. CDR3 nucleotides: TGCGCCAGCAGATCGGACCAAGGGAGGCAGTTCTTC.

Here the CDR3 reads CASSRTNLDEQFF. The CDR3 bases are TGTGCCAGCAGCCGGACTAACCTGGATGAGCAGTTCTTC. The chain links TRBV5-4 to TRBJ2-1, with D perhaps matching TRBD2 (6 bases). CDR1 SGHNT and CDR2 YYREEE come from the germline V gene (reference sequence). Trimming left V 4 bases short and J 8 bases short, with 13 bases between. CDR3 size: 13 residues.

The sample holds a few counts of this clonotype. The chain has TRBV9 and TRBJ2-6, with TRBD1 matching over 10 bases. Germline CDR1 reads SGDLS; CDR2 reads YYNGEE. V dropped 4 bases and J dropped 0; count of bases not matched to a gene: 13. CDR3 size: 20 residues. In DNA, the CDR3 is TGTGCCAGCAGCCCGAAAGCGGGACAGGGGATTGGCTCTGGGGCCAACGTCCTGACTTTC. Protein sequence: CASSPKAGQGIGSGANVLTF.

The chain links TRBV6-1 to TRBJ2-5; 8 nucleotides align to TRBD2. The V and J ends lost 6 bases and 5 bases, in that order; junction bases with no gene match: 11. CDR3 length equals 15 residues. In germline, CDR1 is MNHNS, CDR2 SASEGT. The DNA of the CDR3 is TGTGCCAGCAGCCCCCCGGGGGGGGGGGGTGAGACCCAGTACTTC. Translation gives CASSPPGGGGETQYF.

On this clonotype: Its ends do not fully match the called genes, so a read error is possible. The chain uses TRBV29-1 and TRBJ2-1; 10 positions agree with TRBD2. The germline gives CDR1 SQVTM, CDR2 ANQGSEA. There are 15 residues in the CDR3. The CDR3: CSVEAGTSAYNEPFF. The CDR3 DNA is TGCAGCGTTGAGGCGGGGACTAGCGCCTACAATGAGCCGTTCTTC.

The rearrangement links TRBV7-9 to TRBJ2-7; D is unresolved. V lost 5 bases, J lost 6 bases, and 11 bases lay in between. Per the germline V gene, CDR1 is SEHNR and CDR2 is FQNEAQ (reference sequence). This CDR3 is built from 12 residues. In DNA form, the CDR3 reads TGTGCCAGCAGCCCCCTAAGCCTCGAGCAGTACGTC. Its protein product is CASSPLSLEQYV.

The chain couples TRBV28 to TRBJ2-7; tentatively, D is TRBD2 (7 bases). The germline V gene encodes CDR1 MDHEN and CDR2 SYDVKM. The V end was cut by 6 bases, the J end by 5 bases, with 17 bases between. CDR3 size: 14 residues. CDR3 nucleotides: TGTGCCAGCAGGGGTGGGGGGGCTACCCACGAGCAGTACGTC. Translation: CASRGGGATHEQYV.

The J gene is TRBJ1-2, the V gene TRBV15; D gene ambiguous. Germline V gives CDR1 LNHNV, CDR2 YYDKDF (reference sequence). Trimming stripped 5 bases from V and 4 bases from J, with 8 bases between. The CDR3 has 12 amino acids. CDR3 protein: CATSGLTYGYTF. DNA for the CDR3: TGTGCCACCAGCGGGTTAACCTATGGCTACACCTTC.

This clonotype was counted only a few times. The rearrangement joins TRBV6-1 to TRBJ2-5, with 9 positions matching TRBD2. Germline CDR1 reads MNHNS; CDR2 reads SASEGT. The length of the CDR3 is 17 residues. Trimming removed 6 bases from V and 3 bases from J; junction bases left unmatched: 14. In DNA, the CDR3 is TGTGCCAGCAGGCAACTAGGGGGCCCTAGCGGGAAAGAGACCCAGTACTTC. Translation gives CASRQLGGPSGKETQYF.

The genes are TRBV24-1 and TRBJ2-1; maybe TRBD1 (6 bases). This CDR3 is built from 15 residues. Germline loops: CDR1 KGHDR, CDR2 SFDVKD. V was shortened by 5 bases and J by 2 bases, with 12 bases between the two germline ends. The CDR3 sequence is CATSGRRTAYNEQFF. The CDR3 DNA follows: TGTGCCACCAGTGGAAGGCGGACAGCCTACAATGAGCAGTTCTTC.

V and J are TRBV20-1 and TRBJ2-7; 8 bases line up with TRBD1. Per the germline V gene, CDR1 is DFQATT and CDR2 is SNEGSKA (reference sequence). J was trimmed by 5 bases and V by 0 bases; bases with no gene match: 9. The CDR3 loop spans 15 amino acids. The CDR3 DNA reads TGCAGTGCTAGAGACGAGGGCAGGGGGCGGAACGAGCAGTACTTC. This codes for CSARDEGRGRNEQYF.

V gene TRBV12-3 or TRBV12-4 combines with J gene TRBJ1-1; a possible D gene is TRBD1 (5 bases). The ends were cut back, 4 bases at V and 1 base at J, with 13 bases in the middle. The CDR3 covers 15 residues. Here the CDR3 reads CASSWSAGTNTEAFF. For the CDR3, the DNA is TGTGCCAGCAGTTGGAGCGCAGGGACGAACACTGAAGCTTTCTTT.